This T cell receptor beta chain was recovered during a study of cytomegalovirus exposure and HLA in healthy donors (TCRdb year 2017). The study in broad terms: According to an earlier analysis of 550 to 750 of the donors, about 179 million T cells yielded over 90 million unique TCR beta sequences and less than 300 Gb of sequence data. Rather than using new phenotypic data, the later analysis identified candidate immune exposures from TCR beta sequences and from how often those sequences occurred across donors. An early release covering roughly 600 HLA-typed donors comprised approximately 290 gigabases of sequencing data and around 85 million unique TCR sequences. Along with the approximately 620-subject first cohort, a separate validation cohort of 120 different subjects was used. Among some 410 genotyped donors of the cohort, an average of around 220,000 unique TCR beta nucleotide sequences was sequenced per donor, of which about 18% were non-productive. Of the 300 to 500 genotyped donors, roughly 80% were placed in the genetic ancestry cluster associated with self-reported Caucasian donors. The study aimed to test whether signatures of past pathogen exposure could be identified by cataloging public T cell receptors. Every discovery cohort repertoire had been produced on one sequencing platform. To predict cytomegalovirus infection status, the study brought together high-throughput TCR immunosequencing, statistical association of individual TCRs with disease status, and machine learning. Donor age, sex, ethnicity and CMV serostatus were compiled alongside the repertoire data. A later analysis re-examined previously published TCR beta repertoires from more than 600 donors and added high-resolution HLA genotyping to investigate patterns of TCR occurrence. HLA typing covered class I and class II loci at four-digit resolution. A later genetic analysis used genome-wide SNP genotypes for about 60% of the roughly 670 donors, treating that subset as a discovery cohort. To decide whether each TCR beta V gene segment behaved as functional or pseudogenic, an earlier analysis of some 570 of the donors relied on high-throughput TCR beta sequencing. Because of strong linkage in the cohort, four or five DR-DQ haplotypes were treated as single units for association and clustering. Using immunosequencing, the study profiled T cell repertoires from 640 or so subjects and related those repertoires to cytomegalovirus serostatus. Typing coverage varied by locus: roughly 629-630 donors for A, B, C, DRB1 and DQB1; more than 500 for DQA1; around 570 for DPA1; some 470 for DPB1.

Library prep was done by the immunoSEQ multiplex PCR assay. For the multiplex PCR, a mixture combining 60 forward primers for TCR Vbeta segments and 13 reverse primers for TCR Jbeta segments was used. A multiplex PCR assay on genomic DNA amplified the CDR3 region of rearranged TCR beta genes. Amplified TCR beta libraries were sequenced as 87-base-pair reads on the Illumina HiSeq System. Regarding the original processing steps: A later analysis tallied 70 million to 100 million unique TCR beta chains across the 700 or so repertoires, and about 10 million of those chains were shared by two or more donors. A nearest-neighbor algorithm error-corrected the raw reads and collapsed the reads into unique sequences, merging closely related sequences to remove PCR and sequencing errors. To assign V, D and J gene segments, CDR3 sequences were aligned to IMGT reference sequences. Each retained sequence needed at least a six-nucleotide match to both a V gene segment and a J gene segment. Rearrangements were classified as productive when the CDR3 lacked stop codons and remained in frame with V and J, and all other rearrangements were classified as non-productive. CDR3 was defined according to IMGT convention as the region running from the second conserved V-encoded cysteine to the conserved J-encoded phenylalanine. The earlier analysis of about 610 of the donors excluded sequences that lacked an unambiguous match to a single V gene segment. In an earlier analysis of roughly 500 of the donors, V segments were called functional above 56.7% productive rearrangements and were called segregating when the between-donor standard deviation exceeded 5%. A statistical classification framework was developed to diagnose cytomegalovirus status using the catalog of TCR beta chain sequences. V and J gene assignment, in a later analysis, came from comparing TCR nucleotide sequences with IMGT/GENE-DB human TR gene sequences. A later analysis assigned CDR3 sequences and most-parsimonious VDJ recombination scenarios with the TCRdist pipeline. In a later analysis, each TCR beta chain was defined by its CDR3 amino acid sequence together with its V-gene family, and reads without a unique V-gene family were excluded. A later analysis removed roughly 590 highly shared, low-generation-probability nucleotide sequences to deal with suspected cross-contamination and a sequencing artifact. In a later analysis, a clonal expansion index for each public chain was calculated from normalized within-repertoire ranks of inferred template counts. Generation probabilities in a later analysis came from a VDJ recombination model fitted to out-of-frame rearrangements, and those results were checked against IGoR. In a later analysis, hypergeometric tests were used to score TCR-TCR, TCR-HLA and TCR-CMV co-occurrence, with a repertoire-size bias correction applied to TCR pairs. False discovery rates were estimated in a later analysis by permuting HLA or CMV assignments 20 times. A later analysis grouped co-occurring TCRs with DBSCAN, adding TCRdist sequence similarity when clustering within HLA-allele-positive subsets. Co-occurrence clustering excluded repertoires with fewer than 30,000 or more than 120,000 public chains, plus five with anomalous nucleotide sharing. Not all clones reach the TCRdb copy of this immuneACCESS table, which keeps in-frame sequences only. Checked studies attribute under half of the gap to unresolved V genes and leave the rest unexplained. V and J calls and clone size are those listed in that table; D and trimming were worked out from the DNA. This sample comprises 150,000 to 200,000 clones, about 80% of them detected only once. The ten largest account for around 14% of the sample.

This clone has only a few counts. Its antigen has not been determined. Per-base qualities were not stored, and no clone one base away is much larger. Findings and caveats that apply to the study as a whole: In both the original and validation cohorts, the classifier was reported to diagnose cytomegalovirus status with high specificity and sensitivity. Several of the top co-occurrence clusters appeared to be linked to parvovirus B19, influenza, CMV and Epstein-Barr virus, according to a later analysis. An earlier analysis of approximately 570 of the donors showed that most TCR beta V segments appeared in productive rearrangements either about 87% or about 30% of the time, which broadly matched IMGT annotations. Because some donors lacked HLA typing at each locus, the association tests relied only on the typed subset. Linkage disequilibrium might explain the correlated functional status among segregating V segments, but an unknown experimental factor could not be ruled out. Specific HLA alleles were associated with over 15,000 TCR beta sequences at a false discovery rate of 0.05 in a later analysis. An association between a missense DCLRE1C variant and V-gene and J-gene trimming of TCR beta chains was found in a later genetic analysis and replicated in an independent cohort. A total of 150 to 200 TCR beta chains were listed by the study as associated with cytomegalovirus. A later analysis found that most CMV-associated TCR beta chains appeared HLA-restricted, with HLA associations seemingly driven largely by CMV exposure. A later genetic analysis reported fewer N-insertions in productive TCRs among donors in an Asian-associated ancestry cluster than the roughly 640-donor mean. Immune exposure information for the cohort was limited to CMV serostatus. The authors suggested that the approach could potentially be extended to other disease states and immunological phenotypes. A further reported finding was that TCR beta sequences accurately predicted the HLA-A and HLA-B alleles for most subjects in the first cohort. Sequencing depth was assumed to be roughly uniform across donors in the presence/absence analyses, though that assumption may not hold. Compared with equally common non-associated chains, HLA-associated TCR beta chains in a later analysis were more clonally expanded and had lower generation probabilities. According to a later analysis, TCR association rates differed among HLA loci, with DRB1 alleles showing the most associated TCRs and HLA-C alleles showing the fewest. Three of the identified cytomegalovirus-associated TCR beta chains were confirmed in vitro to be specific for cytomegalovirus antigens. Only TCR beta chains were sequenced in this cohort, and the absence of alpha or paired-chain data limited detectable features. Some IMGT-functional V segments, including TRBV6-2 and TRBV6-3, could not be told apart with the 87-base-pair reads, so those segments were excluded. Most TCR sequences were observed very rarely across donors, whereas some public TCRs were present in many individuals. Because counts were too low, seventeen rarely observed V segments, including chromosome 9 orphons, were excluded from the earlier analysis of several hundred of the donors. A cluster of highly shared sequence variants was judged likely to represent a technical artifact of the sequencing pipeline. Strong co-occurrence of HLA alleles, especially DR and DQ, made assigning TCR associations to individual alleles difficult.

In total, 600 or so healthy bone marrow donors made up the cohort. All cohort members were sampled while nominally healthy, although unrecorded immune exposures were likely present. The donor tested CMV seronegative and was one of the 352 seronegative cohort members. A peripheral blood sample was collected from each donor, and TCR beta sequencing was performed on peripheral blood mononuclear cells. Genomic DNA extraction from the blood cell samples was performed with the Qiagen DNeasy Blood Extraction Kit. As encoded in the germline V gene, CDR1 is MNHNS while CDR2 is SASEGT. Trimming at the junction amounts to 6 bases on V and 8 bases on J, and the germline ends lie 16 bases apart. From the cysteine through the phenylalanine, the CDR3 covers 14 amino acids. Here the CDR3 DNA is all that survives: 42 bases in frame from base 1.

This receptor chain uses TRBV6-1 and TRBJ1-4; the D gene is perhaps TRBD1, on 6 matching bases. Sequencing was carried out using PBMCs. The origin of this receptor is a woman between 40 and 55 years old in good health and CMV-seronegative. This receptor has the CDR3 CASRQTGSPEKLFF. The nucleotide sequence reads TGTGCCAGCAGACAAACAGGGTCCCCCGAAAAACTGTTTTTT.